One sample yielded the 2 T cell receptor beta chains listed below, sequenced in a study of T-cell reconstitution after alpha-beta-depleted transplantation in children. A library of TCRbeta sequences, prepared with unique molecular identifiers, was generated. One entry per CDR3 protein, called by TCRdb with MiXCR from the PCR reads. The table lists approximately 400,000 distinct CDR3 sequences, roughly a tenth of them singletons. Sequenced here: PBMCs from the stem cell graft donor, sampled from the stem cell graft. The receptors stem from a human donor who donated a stem cell graft to a child with acute myeloid leukemia.

This clonotype has a handful of counts. The V call is TRBV4-2, the J call TRBJ2-7, with D perhaps matching TRBD1 (5 bases). The V gene lost 0 bases and the J gene lost 3 bases, with 15 bases spanning the gap. Germline V lookup: CDR1 LGHNA, CDR2 YNFKEQ. The CDR3 extends over 16 amino acids. The CDR3 sequence: CASSQDEDSVIYEQYF. The DNA for the CDR3 is TGTGCCAGCAGCCAAGATGAAGACAGTGTAATCTACGAGCAGTACTTC.

This clonotype has ten or more counts. This chain connects TRBV25-1 to TRBJ2-5; 9 nucleotides line up with TRBD2. Germline trimming cut 6 bases from V and 4 bases from J; bases unmatched to any gene: 6. The CDR3 runs to 14 residues. Germline V lookup: CDR1 MGHDK, CDR2 SYGVNS. The CDR3 DNA is TGTGCCAGCAGACCAGCGGGGGGCTCAGAGACCCAGTACTTC. Its protein product is CASRPAGGSETQYF.